This is a list of T cell receptor beta chains from one sample in a study of blood T cell repertoires in COVID-19. Measured with immunoSEQ multiplex PCR; TCRdb has only the in-frame clones, and not every one. The table has about 270,000 clones, over 70% seen once. The sequencing sample was made of peripheral blood. These receptors were collected from a man older than 75 with acute or convalescent COVID-19. Both conserved end residues are part of each CDR3. Each record gives: D gene, J gene, clone size, V gene, CDR3 length, CDR3 DNA, CDR3 protein. A D gene is named only where the DNA matches it firmly. The size entry is marked missing in some rows and otherwise reads once, few, many or a size class.

D gene: TRBD1; J gene: TRBJ2-7; clone size: NA; V gene: TRBV19; CDR3 length: 16; CDR3 DNA: TGTGCCAGTAGTATTGGTTGGACAGGGATATCCTACGAGCAGTACTTC; CDR3 protein: CASSIGWTGISYEQYF
D gene: TRBD1; J gene: TRBJ1-2; clone size: NA; V gene: TRBV18; CDR3 length: 16; CDR3 DNA: TGTGCCAGCTCACCATTCTCAGGGGGCTGGGACTATGGCTACACCTTC; CDR3 protein: CASSPFSGGWDYGYTF
D gene: NA; J gene: TRBJ1-2; clone size: NA; V gene: TRBV19; CDR3 length: 14; CDR3 DNA: TGTGCCAGTAGTGTGGGACATGACGCTTATGGCTACACCTTC; CDR3 protein: CASSVGHDAYGYTF
D gene: TRBD1; J gene: TRBJ2-3; clone size: NA; V gene: TRBV4-2; CDR3 length: 18; CDR3 DNA: TGTGCCAGCAGCCAACCCTACGGGACAGGGGAGCGGGCAGATACGCAGTATTTT; CDR3 protein: CASSQPYGTGERADTQYF
D gene: NA; J gene: TRBJ1-1; clone size: NA; V gene: TRBV6-6; CDR3 length: 12; CDR3 DNA: TGTGCCAGCAGTTTCCCAGACAGTAGCGCTTTCTTT; CDR3 protein: CASSFPDSSAFF
D gene: NA; J gene: TRBJ1-1; clone size: many; V gene: TRBV7-9; CDR3 length: 13; CDR3 DNA: TGTGCCAGCAGCTCCCGTGGGCCCACTGAAGCTTTCTTT; CDR3 protein: CASSSRGPTEAFF
D gene: NA; J gene: TRBJ2-1; clone size: NA; V gene: TRBV19; CDR3 length: 15; CDR3 DNA: TGTGCCAGTAGTATAGCGGCGGGGGCATACAATGAGCAGTTCTTC; CDR3 protein: CASSIAAGAYNEQFF
D gene: TRBD2; J gene: TRBJ2-1; clone size: NA; V gene: TRBV5-1; CDR3 length: 16; CDR3 DNA: TGCGCCAGCAGTCCCCTACTAGCGGGATTATACAATGAGCAGTTCTTC; CDR3 protein: CASSPLLAGLYNEQFF
D gene: TRBD1; J gene: TRBJ2-5; clone size: NA; V gene: TRBV3-1/TRBV3-2; CDR3 length: 13; CDR3 DNA: TGTGCCAGCAGCCGTGGGACAGAAGAGACCCAGTACTTC; CDR3 protein: CASSRGTEETQYF
D gene: NA; J gene: TRBJ2-1; clone size: many; V gene: TRBV25-1; CDR3 length: 11; CDR3 DNA: TGTGCCAGCAGTGAGAGTAATGAGCAGTTCTTC; CDR3 protein: CASSESNEQFF
D gene: NA; J gene: TRBJ2-2; clone size: NA; V gene: TRBV27; CDR3 length: 15; CDR3 DNA: TGTGCCAGCAGTTTCTGGACACCGCTCACCGGGGAGCTGTTTTTT; CDR3 protein: CASSFWTPLTGELFF
D gene: TRBD1; J gene: TRBJ2-7; clone size: NA; V gene: TRBV5-1; CDR3 length: 15; CDR3 DNA: TGCGCCAGCAGCTTTCCGGGACAGGGGGCTTTCGAGCAGTACTTC; CDR3 protein: CASSFPGQGAFEQYF
D gene: NA; J gene: TRBJ2-3; clone size: NA; V gene: TRBV7-3; CDR3 length: 14; CDR3 DNA: TGTGCCAGCAGCTTACGTGGGCTATCAGATACGCAGTATTTT; CDR3 protein: CASSLRGLSDTQYF
D gene: TRBD1; J gene: TRBJ2-7; clone size: NA; V gene: TRBV5-1; CDR3 length: 13; CDR3 DNA: TGCGCCAGCAGCACGGGACAGGGGACCGAGCAGTACTTC; CDR3 protein: CASSTGQGTEQYF
D gene: TRBD2; J gene: TRBJ2-3; clone size: NA; V gene: TRBV5-1; CDR3 length: 19; CDR3 DNA: TGCGCCAGCAGCTTGGGACGGACTAGCGGGGGGGCGAGCACAGATACGCAGTATTTT; CDR3 protein: CASSLGRTSGGASTDTQYF
D gene: TRBD1; J gene: TRBJ1-5; clone size: NA; V gene: TRBV2; CDR3 length: 15; CDR3 DNA: TGTGCCAGCAGTCAAGACAGGGGGTCACCGTGGCCCCAGCATTTT; CDR3 protein: CASSQDRGSPWPQHF
D gene: TRBD1; J gene: TRBJ2-7; clone size: NA; V gene: TRBV7-9; CDR3 length: 17; CDR3 DNA: TGTGCCAGCAGCGACCAAGGTCGACAGGGTGGTTGGGACGAGCAGTACTTC; CDR3 protein: CASSDQGRQGGWDEQYF
D gene: NA; J gene: TRBJ2-1; clone size: once; V gene: TRBV3-1/TRBV3-2; CDR3 length: 14; CDR3 DNA: TGTGCCAGCAGCCCTCCCAGGGAGGACAATGAGCAGTTCTTC; CDR3 protein: CASSPPREDNEQFF
D gene: TRBD2; J gene: TRBJ2-2; clone size: NA; V gene: TRBV3-1/TRBV3-2; CDR3 length: 17; CDR3 DNA: TGTGCCAGCAGCCAATCCCCTAGCGGGAGAAACGGCGGGGAGCTGTTTTTT; CDR3 protein: CASSQSPSGRNGGELFF
D gene: NA; J gene: TRBJ2-2; clone size: few; V gene: TRBV10-2; CDR3 length: 11; CDR3 DNA: TGCGCCAGTGGGAGTCCCGGGGAGCTGTTTTTT; CDR3 protein: CASGSPGELFF
D gene: NA; J gene: TRBJ2-7; clone size: NA; V gene: TRBV5-1; CDR3 length: 13; CDR3 DNA: TGCGCCAGCAGCTTGGACAGGCCTTACGAGCAGTACTTC; CDR3 protein: CASSLDRPYEQYF
D gene: TRBD1; J gene: TRBJ1-1; clone size: NA; V gene: TRBV7-9; CDR3 length: 15; CDR3 DNA: TGTGCCCTCACGGGACAGGGACAGGGGAACACTGAAGCTTTCTTT; CDR3 protein: CALTGQGQGNTEAFF
D gene: TRBD1; J gene: TRBJ2-7; clone size: NA; V gene: TRBV7-2; CDR3 length: 14; CDR3 DNA: TGTGCCAGCAGCCCCCGGACAGGGACCTACGAGCAGTACTTC; CDR3 protein: CASSPRTGTYEQYF
D gene: TRBD2; J gene: TRBJ2-7; clone size: NA; V gene: TRBV24-1; CDR3 length: 15; CDR3 DNA: TGTGCCACCAGTTCCCCAGCGGGAGGTGACTACGAGCAGTACTTC; CDR3 protein: CATSSPAGGDYEQYF
D gene: TRBD1; J gene: TRBJ2-7; clone size: NA; V gene: TRBV3-1/TRBV3-2; CDR3 length: 15; CDR3 DNA: TGTGCCAGCAGCCTCCCCGGGACAGGGACCTACGAGCAGTACTTC; CDR3 protein: CASSLPGTGTYEQYF
D gene: NA; J gene: TRBJ1-3; clone size: NA; V gene: TRBV28; CDR3 length: 17; CDR3 DNA: TGTGCCAGCAGTTTAGGTCCAGGTATTGGCTCTGGAAACACCATATATTTT; CDR3 protein: CASSLGPGIGSGNTIYF
D gene: NA; J gene: TRBJ2-7; clone size: NA; V gene: TRBV10-3; CDR3 length: 13; CDR3 DNA: TGTGCCATCAGCCCGAGGGGGTCCTACGAGCAGTACTTC; CDR3 protein: CAISPRGSYEQYF
D gene: TRBD1; J gene: TRBJ1-5; clone size: NA; V gene: TRBV19; CDR3 length: 13; CDR3 DNA: TGTGCCAGTAAAGGGGACAGCGGGGGGCCCCAGCATTTT; CDR3 protein: CASKGDSGGPQHF
D gene: NA; J gene: TRBJ2-7; clone size: few; V gene: TRBV11-1; CDR3 length: 15; CDR3 DNA: TGTGCCAGCAGCTTAGCGCAGGGCAGTCCGGAAGAGCAGTACTTC; CDR3 protein: CASSLAQGSPEEQYF
D gene: TRBD1; J gene: TRBJ1-2; clone size: NA; V gene: TRBV13; CDR3 length: 13; CDR3 DNA: TGTGCCAGCAGCTCACAGGGGAACTATGGCTACACCTTC; CDR3 protein: CASSSQGNYGYTF
D gene: TRBD1; J gene: TRBJ1-3; clone size: NA; V gene: TRBV6-1; CDR3 length: 16; CDR3 DNA: TGTGCCAGCAGTCAAGGACAGGGGAGCTCTGGAAACACCATATATTTT; CDR3 protein: CASSQGQGSSGNTIYF
D gene: NA; J gene: TRBJ1-5; clone size: NA; V gene: TRBV5-1; CDR3 length: 15; CDR3 DNA: TGCGCCAGCAGGAGCGGGACTGAGACCAATCAGCCCCAGCATTTT; CDR3 protein: CASRSGTETNQPQHF
D gene: NA; J gene: TRBJ1-2; clone size: NA; V gene: TRBV7-9; CDR3 length: 12; CDR3 DNA: TGTGCCAGCAGCTTCGAGGGTTCTGGCTACACCTTC; CDR3 protein: CASSFEGSGYTF
D gene: TRBD1; J gene: TRBJ1-2; clone size: NA; V gene: TRBV24-1; CDR3 length: 14; CDR3 DNA: TGTGCCACCAGTGACATGGGACAGGGTGGCGGCTACACCTTC; CDR3 protein: CATSDMGQGGGYTF
D gene: TRBD2; J gene: TRBJ2-7; clone size: NA; V gene: TRBV28; CDR3 length: 16; CDR3 DNA: TGTGCCAGCAGCCCCGCCGGGACTAGCGGTACCTACGAGCAGTACTTC; CDR3 protein: CASSPAGTSGTYEQYF
D gene: NA; J gene: TRBJ1-2; clone size: NA; V gene: TRBV7-8; CDR3 length: 14; CDR3 DNA: TGTGCCAGCAGCCGTGGAAGCGGCACCTATGGCTACACCTTC; CDR3 protein: CASSRGSGTYGYTF
D gene: TRBD2; J gene: TRBJ2-1; clone size: NA; V gene: TRBV5-1; CDR3 length: 15; CDR3 DNA: TGCGCCAGTGCCGCTGGACTAGTCTCCTACAATGAGCAGTTCTTC; CDR3 protein: CASAAGLVSYNEQFF
D gene: NA; J gene: TRBJ1-2; clone size: NA; V gene: TRBV28; CDR3 length: 15; CDR3 DNA: TGTGCCAGCACCACCACGATGGGACTCGGGGATGGCTACACCTTC; CDR3 protein: CASTTTMGLGDGYTF
D gene: NA; J gene: TRBJ1-5; clone size: NA; V gene: TRBV2; CDR3 length: 12; CDR3 DNA: TGTGCCAGCAGTGGAGGTATTCAGCCCCAGCATTTT; CDR3 protein: CASSGGIQPQHF
D gene: TRBD2; J gene: TRBJ2-5; clone size: NA; V gene: TRBV6-5; CDR3 length: 14; CDR3 DNA: TGTGCCAGCAGTTGGACTAGCGGGACAGAGACCCAGTACTTC; CDR3 protein: CASSWTSGTETQYF
D gene: NA; J gene: TRBJ1-2; clone size: once; V gene: TRBV29-1; CDR3 length: 15; CDR3 DNA: TGCAGCGTTGAAGTTGGGCGACCCACTGGCTATGGCTACACCTTC; CDR3 protein: CSVEVGRPTGYGYTF
D gene: NA; J gene: TRBJ2-3; clone size: NA; V gene: TRBV5-1; CDR3 length: 13; CDR3 DNA: TGCGCCAGCAGTAGCGGAGCCTCAGATACGCAGTATTTT; CDR3 protein: CASSSGASDTQYF
D gene: NA; J gene: TRBJ2-2; clone size: few; V gene: TRBV10-3; CDR3 length: 15; CDR3 DNA: TGTGCCATCGGGGGCGGTGGGGCGAACACCGGGGAGCTGTTTTTT; CDR3 protein: CAIGGGGANTGELFF
D gene: NA; J gene: TRBJ1-5; clone size: NA; V gene: TRBV28; CDR3 length: 14; CDR3 DNA: TGTGCCAGCAGTTTAGTCCAGGGAAGGCAGCCCCAGCATTTT; CDR3 protein: CASSLVQGRQPQHF
D gene: TRBD1; J gene: TRBJ2-7; clone size: once; V gene: TRBV6-5; CDR3 length: 15; CDR3 DNA: TGTGCCAGCAGTTTTACAGGGGGCGGAAACTACGAGCAGTACTTC; CDR3 protein: CASSFTGGGNYEQYF
D gene: TRBD1; J gene: TRBJ2-4; clone size: NA; V gene: TRBV5-1; CDR3 length: 17; CDR3 DNA: TGCGCCAGCAGCTTAGGACAGGGTCCCATAGCCAAAAACATTCAGTACTTC; CDR3 protein: CASSLGQGPIAKNIQYF
D gene: TRBD2; J gene: TRBJ2-1; clone size: NA; V gene: TRBV6-2/TRBV6-3; CDR3 length: 20; CDR3 DNA: TGTGCCAGCAGTCCCGACTGGGCGGCTAGCGGGGGGGCCTCCTACAATGAGCAGTTCTTC; CDR3 protein: CASSPDWAASGGASYNEQFF
D gene: NA; J gene: TRBJ1-2; clone size: NA; V gene: TRBV28; CDR3 length: 11; CDR3 DNA: TGTGCCAGCAGTTTCCTCTCGGGGAATACCTTC; CDR3 protein: CASSFLSGNTF
D gene: NA; J gene: TRBJ2-3; clone size: once; V gene: TRBV5-1; CDR3 length: 15; CDR3 DNA: TGCGCCAGCAGCTTGGACCCGGGACTCACGCAGACGCAGTATTTT; CDR3 protein: CASSLDPGLTQTQYF
D gene: NA; J gene: TRBJ1-2; clone size: once; V gene: TRBV7-2; CDR3 length: 16; CDR3 DNA: TGTGCCAGCAGCTTAACGGCAGGGGCCTCCTTGGCTGGCTACACCTTC; CDR3 protein: CASSLTAGASLAGYTF